This paragraph reports one T cell receptor (beta chain). This clone was detected a few times. The antigen this receptor binds is unknown. Base qualities were left out, and no much larger clone turns up one base away. Relative to germline, V is 4 bases shorter and J is 1 base shorter, with 10 bases between their ends. The CDR3 numbers 14 residues from cysteine through phenylalanine. The CDR3 DNA has 42 bases and is translated from base 1. For CDR1 and CDR2, the germline V gene lists SGHAT and FQNNGV. The cohort was made up of 500 to 800 healthy bone marrow donors. At the time of sampling, all cohort members were nominally healthy, though unrecorded immune exposures were likely present. The donor tested CMV seropositive and was one of the 289 seropositive cohort members. Every donor gave a peripheral blood sample, and the peripheral blood mononuclear cells from that sample were used for TCR beta sequencing. The Qiagen DNeasy Blood Extraction Kit was used to extract genomic DNA from the blood cell samples.

This specimen belongs to a study of cytomegalovirus exposure and HLA in healthy donors (dated by TCRdb to about 2017). General notes on the study: In an earlier analysis of some 550 of the donors, 276 Gb of sequence data and 117 million unique TCR beta sequences from approximately 180 million T cells were reported. An early release covering roughly 580 HLA-typed donors comprised about 300 gigabases of sequencing data and tens of millions of unique TCR sequences. The genetic ancestry cluster associated with self-reported Caucasian donors included 81% of the approximately 410 genotyped donors. The aim of the study was to test whether cataloging public T cell receptors could identify signatures of past pathogen exposure. The T cell repertoires of under 750 subjects were profiled by immunosequencing and related to cytomegalovirus serostatus. A separate validation cohort of 100 to 150 different subjects was used in addition to the roughly 700-subject first cohort. High-throughput TCR immunosequencing, statistical association of individual TCRs with disease status, and machine learning were combined to predict cytomegalovirus infection status. A later analysis re-examined previously published TCR beta repertoires from over 500 donors and added high-resolution HLA genotyping to investigate patterns of TCR occurrence. The later analysis used no new phenotypic data to find candidate immune exposures, relying instead on TCR beta sequences and their occurrence across donors. In an earlier analysis of roughly 580 of the donors, high-throughput TCR beta sequencing was used to judge whether each TCR beta V gene segment behaved as functional or pseudogenic. Donor age, sex, ethnicity and CMV serostatus were compiled alongside the repertoire data. A later genetic analysis used genome-wide SNP genotypes for about 60% of the roughly 700 donors, treating that subset as a discovery cohort. Every discovery cohort repertoire had been produced on one sequencing platform. HLA typing included class I and class II loci at four-digit resolution. The number of typed donors differed by locus: 629-630 for A, B, C, DRB1 and DQB1; about 520 for DQA1; fewer than 610 for DPA1; and about 450 for DPB1. Five DR-DQ haplotypes were handled as single units for association and clustering, since linkage in the cohort was strong. Among about 400 genotyped donors of the cohort, an average of approximately 220,000 unique TCR beta nucleotide sequences was sequenced per donor, of which roughly 18% were non-productive.

Receptors were amplified or captured by the immunoSEQ multiplex PCR assay. For the multiplex PCR, a mixture combining 60 forward primers for TCR Vbeta segments and 13 reverse primers for TCR Jbeta segments was used. A multiplex PCR assay on genomic DNA amplified the CDR3 region of rearranged TCR beta genes. The Illumina HiSeq System was used to sequence the amplified TCR beta libraries as 87-base-pair reads. The original pipeline was this. In a later analysis, 77 million or so unique TCR beta chains were counted across the 650 to 750 repertoires, and around 10 million of these chains were shared by at least two donors. Raw reads were error-corrected and collapsed into unique sequences by a nearest-neighbor algorithm in which closely related sequences were merged to remove PCR and sequencing errors. CDR3 sequences were aligned to IMGT reference sequences to assign V, D and J gene segments. For a sequence to be retained, at least a six-nucleotide match to both a V gene segment and a J gene segment was required. A rearrangement was called productive if the CDR3 had no stop codons and remained in frame with V and J, and every other rearrangement was called non-productive. Following IMGT convention, CDR3 was defined as the stretch from the second conserved V-encoded cysteine to the conserved J-encoded phenylalanine. The earlier analysis of about 500 of the donors excluded sequences that lacked an unambiguous match to a single V gene segment. An earlier analysis of fewer than 650 of the donors classified V segments as functional when productive rearrangements were above 56.7% and as segregating when the standard deviation between donors was above 5%. A statistical classification framework was developed to diagnose cytomegalovirus status using the catalog of TCR beta chain sequences. In a later analysis, TCR nucleotide sequences were compared against IMGT/GENE-DB human TR gene sequences so that V and J genes could be assigned. In a later analysis, CDR3 sequences and most-parsimonious VDJ recombination scenarios were assigned using the TCRdist pipeline. In a later analysis, each TCR beta chain was defined by its CDR3 amino acid sequence together with its V-gene family, and reads lacking a unique V-gene family were excluded. In a later analysis, approximately 640 highly shared, low-generation-probability nucleotide sequences were removed to address suspected cross-contamination and a sequencing artifact. For each public chain, a later analysis derived a clonal expansion index from normalized ranks of inferred template counts within each repertoire. A later analysis computed generation probabilities with a VDJ recombination model fitted to out-of-frame rearrangements, and checked the results against IGoR. A later analysis scored TCR-TCR, TCR-HLA and TCR-CMV co-occurrence with hypergeometric tests, applying a repertoire-size bias correction to TCR pairs. A later analysis estimated false discovery rates by permuting HLA or CMV assignments 20 times. A later analysis grouped co-occurring TCRs with DBSCAN, adding TCRdist sequence similarity when clustering within HLA-allele-positive subsets. For co-occurrence clustering, repertoires with fewer than 30,000 or more than 120,000 public chains were excluded, along with five repertoires with anomalous nucleotide sharing. The table was pulled from immuneACCESS by TCRdb, which kept in-frame rearrangements only. Such tables lose some clones; where checked, under half of the loss comes from unresolved V genes, and the rest has no known cause. V and J calls and clone size are as listed in that table; D and trimming were resolved from the DNA. This sample lists 150,000 to 200,000 clones; roughly 71% were detected once. The ten largest clonotypes hold 6% to 8% of the sample.

The paper's findings and limits, for the study overall: Over 15 rarely observed V segments, including chromosome 9 orphons, were excluded from the earlier analysis of approximately 500 of the donors because counts were too low. In this cohort, only TCR beta chains were sequenced, and detectable features were limited by the absence of alpha or paired-chain data. Most CMV-associated TCR beta chains appeared to be HLA-restricted in a later analysis, and the HLA associations seemed to be driven largely by CMV exposure. When HLA alleles, especially DR and DQ, strongly co-occurred, attributing TCR associations to individual alleles was difficult. It was suggested by the authors that the approach could potentially be generalized to other disease states and immunological phenotypes. In an earlier analysis of approximately 590 of the donors, most TCR beta V segments were observed in productive rearrangements about 87% or about 30% of the time, broadly matching IMGT annotations. In the study, approximately 160 TCR beta chains were listed as associated with cytomegalovirus. For the cohort, immune exposure information was limited to CMV serostatus. At a false discovery rate of 0.05, a later analysis linked roughly 17,000 TCR beta sequences to specific HLA alleles. Roughly uniform sequencing depth across donors was assumed in presence/absence analyses, although this assumption may not hold. Across donors, most TCR sequences were observed very rarely, whereas some public TCRs were present in many individuals. V-gene and J-gene trimming of TCR beta chains was associated with a missense DCLRE1C variant in a later genetic analysis, and the association was replicated in an independent cohort. In a later analysis, HLA-associated TCR beta chains showed more clonal expansion and lower generation probabilities than non-associated chains that were equally common. A few of the identified cytomegalovirus-associated TCR beta chains were confirmed in vitro to be specific for cytomegalovirus antigens. According to a later analysis, TCR association rates differed among HLA loci, with DRB1 alleles showing the most associated TCRs and HLA-C alleles showing the fewest. In a later analysis, several top co-occurrence clusters were reported to appear linked to parvovirus B19, influenza, CMV and Epstein-Barr virus. According to a later genetic analysis, donors in an Asian-associated ancestry cluster had fewer N-insertions in productive TCRs than the roughly 670-donor mean. A group of highly shared sequence variants was considered likely to be a technical artifact of the sequencing pipeline. A further reported finding was that TCR beta sequences accurately predicted the HLA-A and HLA-B alleles for most subjects in the first cohort. The classifier was reported to diagnose cytomegalovirus status with high specificity and sensitivity in both the original and validation cohorts. Some IMGT-functional V segments, including TRBV6-2 and TRBV6-3, could not be told apart with the 87-base-pair reads, so those segments were excluded. Because some donors lacked HLA typing at each locus, the association tests relied only on the typed subset. Linkage disequilibrium might explain the correlated functional status among segregating V segments, but an unknown experimental factor could not be excluded.

The chain links TRBV11-2 with TRBJ1-1; TRBD1 is perhaps the D gene, given 6 matching bases. The receptor was derived from a male donor in good health and CMV-seropositive. The sequencing input was PBMCs. The CDR3 region has the sequence CASSSTGGNTEAFF. The bases are TGTGCCAGCAGCTCGACAGGCGGGAACACTGAAGCTTTCTTT.